This TCR beta chain was obtained from a study of shared clonotypes between healthy human individuals. The deep-level immunoSEQ assay was used. Assay used: immunoSEQ multiplex PCR; TCRdb lists only in-frame clones, some missing. The repertoire consists of approximately 400,000 clones, with about 97% occurring once and the leading ten covering more than 0.3%. Study-wide results and caveats: Genetic and exposure-history diversity was limited by the few donors.

The trim removed 9 bases at V and 3 bases at J, leaving 9 bases unmatched. CDR1 is LNHDA and CDR2 is SQIVND in the germline V gene (reference sequence). The CDR3 totals 17 residues. Concerning this clone itself: Its antigen is as yet unknown.

The source of this sequence is a man aged 25 to 45 in good health. Input material: memory CD8+ T cells sorted from blood. Described subset: CD45RO+ cells pooled with CCR7-negative TemRA cells. This chain joins TRBV19 and TRBJ2-2; 14 bases map to TRBD2. CDR3 region: CARRLAGGNWDTGELFF. The DNA of the CDR3 is TGTGCCAGAAGACTAGCGGGAGGGAATTGGGACACCGGGGAGCTGTTTTTT.